Presented here are 9 T cell receptor beta chains from one specimen sequenced in a study of blood T cell repertoires in COVID-19. Using immunoSEQ multiplex PCR, the repertoire was profiled, and TCRdb retains in-frame clones only, with some absent. This repertoire shows 130,000 or so clones, under 90% found once; its top ten account for 12%. The sequenced sample consisted of peripheral blood. Receptor source: a woman aged 55-75 years with acute or convalescent COVID-19.

This chain connects TRBV3-1 (or the pseudogene TRBV3-2) to TRBJ2-1; possibly TRBD1 for D (6 bases). This CDR3 spans 10 amino acids. The V end lost 8 bases, the J end lost 11 bases, and 10 bases lay between the germline ends. CDR1 and CDR2 (germline): LGHDT, YNNKEL (reference sequence). CDR3 nucleotides: TGTGCCAGCGGACAGCCTAAGCAGTTCTTC. Translation gives CASGQPKQFF.

The rearrangement joins TRBV7-9 to TRBJ2-5; tentatively, D is TRBD1 (7 bases). CDR3 length: 15 residues. V was clipped by 3 bases and J by 5 bases, with 16 bases between them. Per germline, CDR1 SEHNR and CDR2 FQNEAQ (reference sequence). CDR3 DNA sequence: TGTGCCAGCAGCTTGGGCAGGGGGGAGTGGGAGACCCAGTACTTC. This sequence encodes CASSLGRGEWETQYF.

The chain employs TRBV12-5 and TRBJ1-2, with 11 nucleotides matching TRBD1. V lost 4 bases to trimming and J lost 3 bases; unmatched junction nucleotides: 7. The germline CDR1 and CDR2 sequences are LGHNT and FRNRAP. This CDR3 region has 16 residues. This CDR3 reads CASGSGQGDLYYGYTF. The CDR3 nucleotides are TGTGCTAGTGGTTCGGGACAGGGGGATTTGTACTATGGCTACACCTTC.

The chain combines TRBV3-1 (or the pseudogene TRBV3-2) with TRBJ1-5, with D unresolved. CDR1 LGHDT and CDR2 YNNKEL come from the germline V gene (reference sequence). This CDR3 comprises 14 residues. Trimming removed 4 bases at V and 0 bases at J, with 7 bases between. For the CDR3, the DNA is TGTGCCAGCAGCCCCGCGGTTAGCAATCAGCCCCAGCATTTT. Translation: CASSPAVSNQPQHF.

This chain connects TRBV28 to TRBJ2-2, with unresolved D. This CDR3 is 12 amino acids long. Germline CDR1 is MDHEN and CDR2 is SYDVKM. The ends were cut back, 1 base at V and 5 bases at J, with 2 bases in the middle. The CDR3 spells CASSLSTGELFF. The CDR3 DNA follows: TGTGCCAGCAGTTTATCGACCGGGGAGCTGTTTTTT.

The chain is built from TRBV30 and TRBJ1-1; D call uncertain. CDR1 and CDR2 from the germline V gene are GTSNPN and SVGIG (reference sequence). V was clipped by 0 bases and J by 7 bases, with 6 bases between them. The CDR3 length is 11 residues. DNA for the CDR3: TGTGCCTGGAGTGTAGCGGGTGAAGCTTTCTTT. It codes for CAWSVAGEAFF.

The chain couples TRBV6-1 to TRBJ1-2; the match to TRBD1 covers 7 bases. CDR3 length: 14 amino acids. V lost 2 bases and J lost 5; bases outside the gene matches: 5. CDR1 and CDR2 (germline): MNHNS, SASEGT. CDR3 amino acids: CASSERRGQYGYTF. The DNA for the CDR3 is TGTGCCAGCAGTGAACGAAGGGGGCAATATGGCTACACCTTC.

The chain employs TRBV5-1 and TRBJ2-7, with D perhaps matching TRBD1 (5 bases). CDR1 is SGHRS and CDR2 is YFSETQ in the germline V gene. V was trimmed by 4 bases and J by 4 bases, leaving 15 bases between them. The CDR3 spans 14 residues. CDR3 DNA sequence: TGCGCCAGCAGCCCCGGTTCAGGGCGGTACGAGCAGTACGTC. It yields the protein CASSPGSGRYEQYV.

The rearrangement joins TRBV24-1 to TRBJ1-5; D gene ambiguous. The CDR3 runs 14 residues. V was pared by 4 bases and J by 6 bases, with 12 bases between. The germline CDR1 and CDR2 sequences are KGHDR and SFDVKD. The CDR3 spells CATSENLSSQPQHF. The CDR3 DNA reads as TGTGCCACCAGTGAGAATCTGTCCAGTCAGCCCCAGCATTTT.